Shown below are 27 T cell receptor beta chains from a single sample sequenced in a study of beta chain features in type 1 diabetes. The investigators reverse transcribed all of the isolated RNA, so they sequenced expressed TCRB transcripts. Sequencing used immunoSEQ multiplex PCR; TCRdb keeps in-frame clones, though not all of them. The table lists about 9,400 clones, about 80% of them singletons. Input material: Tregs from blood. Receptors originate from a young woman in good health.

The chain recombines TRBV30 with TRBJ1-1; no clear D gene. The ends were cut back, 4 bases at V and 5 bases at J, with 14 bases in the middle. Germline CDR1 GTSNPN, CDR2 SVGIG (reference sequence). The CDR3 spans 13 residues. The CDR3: CAWIFSFGTEAFF. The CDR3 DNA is TGTGCCTGGATATTCTCATTCGGGACTGAAGCTTTCTTT.

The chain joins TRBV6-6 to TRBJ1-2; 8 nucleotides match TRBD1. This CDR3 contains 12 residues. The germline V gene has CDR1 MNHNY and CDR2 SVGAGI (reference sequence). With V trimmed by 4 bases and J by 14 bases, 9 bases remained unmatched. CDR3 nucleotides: TGTGCCAGCAGTTTCGGACAGGGACCCACTACCTTC. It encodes CASSFGQGPTTF.

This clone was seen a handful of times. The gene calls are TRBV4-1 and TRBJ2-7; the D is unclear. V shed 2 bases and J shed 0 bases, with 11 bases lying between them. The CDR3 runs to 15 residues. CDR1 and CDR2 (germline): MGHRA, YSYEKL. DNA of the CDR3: TGCGCCAGCAGCCAATCCGTTCGCAGCTCCTACGAGCAGTACTTC. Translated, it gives CASSQSVRSSYEQYF.

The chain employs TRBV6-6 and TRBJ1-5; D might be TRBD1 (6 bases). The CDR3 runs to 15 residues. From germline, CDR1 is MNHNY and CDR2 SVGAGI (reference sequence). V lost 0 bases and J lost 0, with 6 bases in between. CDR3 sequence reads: CASSYSRGSNQPQHF. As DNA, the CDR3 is TGTGCCAGCAGTTACTCCAGGGGTAGCAATCAGCCCCAGCATTTT.

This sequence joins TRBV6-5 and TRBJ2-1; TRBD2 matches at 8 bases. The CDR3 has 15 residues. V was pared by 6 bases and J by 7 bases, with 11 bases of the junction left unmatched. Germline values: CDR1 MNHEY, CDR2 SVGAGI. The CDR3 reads CASRPSGRGRNEQFF. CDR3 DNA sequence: TGTGCCAGCAGACCCTCCGGGAGGGGGAGGAATGAGCAGTTCTTC.

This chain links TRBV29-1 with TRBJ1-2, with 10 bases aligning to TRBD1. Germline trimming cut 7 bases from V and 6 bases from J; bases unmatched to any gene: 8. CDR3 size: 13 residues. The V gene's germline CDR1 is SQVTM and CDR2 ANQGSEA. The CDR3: CSAPGQGFNGYTF. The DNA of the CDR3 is TGCAGCGCCCCGGGACAGGGGTTTAATGGCTACACCTTC.

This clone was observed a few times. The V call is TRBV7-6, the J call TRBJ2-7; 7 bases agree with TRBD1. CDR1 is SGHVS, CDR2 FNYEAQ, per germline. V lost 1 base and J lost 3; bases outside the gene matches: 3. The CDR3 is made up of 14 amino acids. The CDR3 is CASSLEPGGYEQYF. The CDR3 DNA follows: TGTGCCAGCAGCTTAGAGCCAGGGGGCTACGAGCAGTACTTC.

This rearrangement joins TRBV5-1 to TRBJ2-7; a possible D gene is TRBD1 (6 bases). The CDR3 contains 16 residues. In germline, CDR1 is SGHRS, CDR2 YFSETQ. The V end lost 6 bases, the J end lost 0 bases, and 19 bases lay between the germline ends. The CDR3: CASKNRARFLSYEQYF. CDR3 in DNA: TGCGCCAGCAAAAACAGGGCCAGATTCCTCTCCTACGAGCAGTACTTC.

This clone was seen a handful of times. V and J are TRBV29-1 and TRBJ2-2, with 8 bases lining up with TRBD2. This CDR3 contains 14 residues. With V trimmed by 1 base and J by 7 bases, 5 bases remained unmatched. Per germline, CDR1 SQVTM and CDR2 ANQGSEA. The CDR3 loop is CSVEAGGPRGELFF. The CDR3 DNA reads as TGCAGCGTTGAAGCGGGGGGGCCTCGCGGGGAGCTGTTTTTT.

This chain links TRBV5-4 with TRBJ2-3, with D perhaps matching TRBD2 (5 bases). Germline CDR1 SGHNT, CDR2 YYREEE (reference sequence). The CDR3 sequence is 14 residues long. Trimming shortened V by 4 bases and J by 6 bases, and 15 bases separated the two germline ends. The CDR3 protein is CASSPREWADTQYF. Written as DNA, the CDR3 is TGTGCCAGCAGCCCCCGGGAATGGGCGGATACGCAGTATTTT.

As DNA, the CDR3 is TGTGCCAGCCAGGGGGTTGGAGAGACCCAGTACTTC. This translates into CASQGVGETQYF. The chain joins TRBV2 to TRBJ2-5; 7 bases map to TRBD1. The CDR3 has 12 residues. V was pared by 8 bases and J by 4 bases, with 4 bases of the junction left unmatched. From germline, CDR1 is SNHLY and CDR2 FYNNEI.

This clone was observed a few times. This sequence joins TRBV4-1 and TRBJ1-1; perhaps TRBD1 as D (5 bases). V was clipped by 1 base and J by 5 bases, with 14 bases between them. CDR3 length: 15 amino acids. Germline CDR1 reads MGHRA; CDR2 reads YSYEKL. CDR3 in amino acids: CASSQAAQGGTEAFF. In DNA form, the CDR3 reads TGCGCCAGCAGCCAAGCTGCCCAGGGAGGGACTGAAGCTTTCTTT.

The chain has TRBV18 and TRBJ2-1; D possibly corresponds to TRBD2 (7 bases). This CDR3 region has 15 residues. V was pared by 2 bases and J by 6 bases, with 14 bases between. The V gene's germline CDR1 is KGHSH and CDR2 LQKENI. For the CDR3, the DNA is TGTGCCAGCTCACCAAGAGGGGGGGCCCTCAATGAGCAGTTCTTC. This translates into CASSPRGGALNEQFF.

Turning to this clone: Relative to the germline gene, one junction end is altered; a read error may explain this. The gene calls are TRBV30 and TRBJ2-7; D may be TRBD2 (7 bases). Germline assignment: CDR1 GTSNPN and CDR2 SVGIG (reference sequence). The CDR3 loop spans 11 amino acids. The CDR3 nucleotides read TGTGCCTGGTCGCCCGGGGGGCAGCTGGACTTC. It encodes CAWSPGGQLDF.

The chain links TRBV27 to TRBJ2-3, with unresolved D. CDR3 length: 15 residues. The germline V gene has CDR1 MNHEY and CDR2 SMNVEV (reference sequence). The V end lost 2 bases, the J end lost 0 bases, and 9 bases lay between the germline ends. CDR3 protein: CASSLGLTSTDTQYF. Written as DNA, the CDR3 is TGTGCCAGCAGTTTAGGGCTAACGAGCACAGATACGCAGTATTTT.

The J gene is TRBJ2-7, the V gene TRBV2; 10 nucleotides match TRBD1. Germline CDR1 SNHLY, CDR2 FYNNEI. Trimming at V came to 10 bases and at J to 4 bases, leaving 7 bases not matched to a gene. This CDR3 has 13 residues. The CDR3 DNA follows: TGTGCCACCTCGGGACAGGGGAAGTACGAGCAGTACTTC. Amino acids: CATSGQGKYEQYF.

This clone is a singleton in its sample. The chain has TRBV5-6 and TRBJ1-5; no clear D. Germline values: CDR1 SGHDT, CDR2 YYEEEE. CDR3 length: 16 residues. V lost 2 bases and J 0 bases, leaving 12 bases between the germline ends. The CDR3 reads CASSLKARDSNQPQHF. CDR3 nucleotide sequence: TGTGCCAGCAGCTTAAAGGCGAGGGATAGCAATCAGCCCCAGCATTTT.

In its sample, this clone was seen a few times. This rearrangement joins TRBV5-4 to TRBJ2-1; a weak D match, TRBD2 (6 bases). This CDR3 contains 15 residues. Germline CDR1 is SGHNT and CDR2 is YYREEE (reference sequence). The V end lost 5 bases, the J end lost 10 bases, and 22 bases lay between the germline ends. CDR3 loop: CASSSSGLASAEQFF. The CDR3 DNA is TGTGCCAGCAGTTCAAGCGGGCTCGCCTCTGCCGAGCAGTTCTTC.

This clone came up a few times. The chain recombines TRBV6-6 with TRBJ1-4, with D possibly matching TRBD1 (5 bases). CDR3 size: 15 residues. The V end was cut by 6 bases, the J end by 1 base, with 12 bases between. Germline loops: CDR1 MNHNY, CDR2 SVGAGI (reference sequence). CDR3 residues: CASSRSTGTNEKLFF. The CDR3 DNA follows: TGTGCCAGCAGCCGCTCTACAGGAACTAATGAAAAACTGTTTTTT.

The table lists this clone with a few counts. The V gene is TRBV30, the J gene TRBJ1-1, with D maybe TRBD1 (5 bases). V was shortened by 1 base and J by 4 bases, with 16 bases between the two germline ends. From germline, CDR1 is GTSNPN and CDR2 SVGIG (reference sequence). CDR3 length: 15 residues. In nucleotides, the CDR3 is TGTGCCTGGAGTGCAGGGCCCATCAGACGCACTGAAGCTTTCTTT. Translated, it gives CAWSAGPIRRTEAFF.

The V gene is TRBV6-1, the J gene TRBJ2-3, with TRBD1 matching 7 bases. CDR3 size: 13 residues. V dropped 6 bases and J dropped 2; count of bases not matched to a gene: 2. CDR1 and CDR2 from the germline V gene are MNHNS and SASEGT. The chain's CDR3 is CASRGQVTDTQYF. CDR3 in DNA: TGTGCCAGCAGAGGACAGGTCACAGATACGCAGTATTTT.

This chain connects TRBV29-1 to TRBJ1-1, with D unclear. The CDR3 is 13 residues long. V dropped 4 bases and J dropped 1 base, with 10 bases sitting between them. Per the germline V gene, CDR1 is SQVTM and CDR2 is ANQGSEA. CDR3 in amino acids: CSVVFVQNTEAFF. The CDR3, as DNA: TGCAGCGTTGTTTTTGTCCAGAACACTGAAGCTTTCTTT.

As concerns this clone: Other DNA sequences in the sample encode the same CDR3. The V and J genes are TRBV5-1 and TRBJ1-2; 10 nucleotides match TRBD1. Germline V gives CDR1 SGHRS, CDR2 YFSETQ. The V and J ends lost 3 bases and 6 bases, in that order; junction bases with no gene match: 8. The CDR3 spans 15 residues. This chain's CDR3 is CASSSRDRGKDGYTF. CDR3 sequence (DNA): TGCGCCAGCAGCTCTCGGGACAGGGGAAAAGATGGCTACACCTTC.

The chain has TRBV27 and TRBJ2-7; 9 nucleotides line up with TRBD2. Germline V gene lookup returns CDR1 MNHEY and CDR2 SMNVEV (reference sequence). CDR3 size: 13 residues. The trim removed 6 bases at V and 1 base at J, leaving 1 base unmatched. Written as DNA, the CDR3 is TGTGCCAGCAGGACTAGCGGTTCCTACGAGCAGTACTTC. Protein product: CASRTSGSYEQYF.

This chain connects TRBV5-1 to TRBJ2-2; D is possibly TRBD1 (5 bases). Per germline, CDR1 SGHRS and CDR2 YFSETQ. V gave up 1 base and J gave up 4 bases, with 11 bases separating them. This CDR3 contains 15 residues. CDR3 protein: CASSLQQVGTGELFF. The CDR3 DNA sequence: TGCGCCAGCAGCTTGCAACAGGTTGGCACCGGGGAGCTGTTTTTT.

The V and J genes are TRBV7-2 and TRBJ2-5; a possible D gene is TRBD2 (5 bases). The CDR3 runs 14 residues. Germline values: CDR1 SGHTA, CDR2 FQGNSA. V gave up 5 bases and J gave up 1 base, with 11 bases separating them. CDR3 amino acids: CASSRLASQETQYF. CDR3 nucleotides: TGTGCCAGCAGCCGCCTAGCTTCCCAAGAGACCCAGTACTTC.

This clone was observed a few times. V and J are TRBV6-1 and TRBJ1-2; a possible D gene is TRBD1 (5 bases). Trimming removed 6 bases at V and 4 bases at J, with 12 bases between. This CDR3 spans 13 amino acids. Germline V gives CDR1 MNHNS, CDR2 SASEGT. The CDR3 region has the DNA TGTGCCAGCAGCGCCAGGGAAGTCTATGGCTACACCTTC. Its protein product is CASSAREVYGYTF.